This TCR beta chain came from a study of blood T cells in healthy people across ages (dated by TCRdb to between 2015 and 2016). About the study as a whole: In model experiments, template switching captured about one uniquely barcoded TCR beta cDNA molecule for every two T cells. To track age-related changes in TCR beta repertoire diversity, the study relied on deep sequencing normalized with unique cDNA molecular identifiers. Donors were grouped into four age groups: young (average approximately 15 years), middle-aged (39), aged (around 60) and long-lived (about 82). For two donors (one aged 18 to 30 and one aged 80 or older), the study analyzed two additional independent replicas of 1 million unique cDNA reads from the same blood draw. To avoid experimental bias, donors of different ages were distributed randomly across sequencing lanes. General findings and caveats noted by the study authors: Estimates of total diversity based on one million sequenced T cells were regarded as lower bounds and as underestimates. Conclusive comparison of naive and antigen-experienced compartments was prevented by the profiling of bulk unsorted PBMCs. The CMV infection status of donors was not known, potentially confounding age-related changes in expanded clonotypes. As age increased, observed TCR beta diversity per million T cells dropped in a roughly linear way, and a significant reduction was already evident by age 40. A strong correlation was found between observed TCR beta diversity and the percentage of naive T cells measured by flow cytometry. The long-lived group showed more naive CD4+ T cells, fewer expanded clones and increased TCR diversity than the aged group, suggesting age selection.

The V and J ends are trimmed by 5 bases and 7 bases, leaving 11 bases between them. The CDR1 and CDR2 encoded by the germline V gene are SGHTA and FQGNSA. There are 12 amino acids in the CDR3, from cysteine to phenylalanine inclusive. Only CDR3 DNA remains: 36 bases, in frame from the first base. The roughly 39 donors, aged roughly 6 to 90 years, were systemically healthy Caucasian individuals from Russia. Each donor gave 8 to 10 milliliters of peripheral blood, drawn into EDTA-treated Vacutainer tubes. Ficoll-Paque density-gradient centrifugation was used to isolate PBMCs, with at least 6.5 million obtained per sample. Trizol reagent was used to extract total RNA from the PBMCs, yielding at least 5 micrograms per sample. For every donor, an aliquot of PBMCs went through flow cytometry to measure the percentages of naive CD45RAhigh/CD27high T cells. On this clonotype: It has no known antigen specificity. No much larger clone is present one base from it, and per-base qualities are unavailable.

The library was generated by 5' RACE. A second PCR of roughly 6 to 11 cycles was run with a J-beta primer mix and a sample-barcoded 5' primer. A unique molecular identifier was introduced onto each TCR beta cDNA molecule by a template-switch 5' adaptor carrying 12 random nucleotides. Each sample yielded at least 2.5 million CDR3-containing paired-end reads. First-strand cDNA was synthesized from all RNA with the Mint cDNA synthesis kit, primed by a TRBC-specific oligonucleotide. Following uracil-DNA glycosylase treatment, a first 18-cycle PCR with universal primers M1SS and BC2_uni_R was performed on all cDNA. In the authors' own workflow: For normalization, 1 million high-quality reads, each with a distinct molecular identifier, were randomly selected from each sample. Reads with shared molecular identifiers were discarded instead of being binned into consensus sequences. MiTCR, set to a Q25 quality threshold and the strictest error-elimination algorithm, was used for CDR3 identification, clonotype clustering and error correction. A nonparametric unseen species model with Euler transformation was used to estimate a lower bound on total TCR beta diversity. TCRdb itself trimmed the public reads at Q25 with fastp, ran MiXCR and retained productive beta chains. A single entry per CDR3 protein holds the most common genes and DNA from its merged rows. Here the V and J calls rest on TCRdb's processing, not on the authors' analysis. The sample table shows around 2 million distinct CDR3 sequences, and about two fifths are seen once. Under 25% of the sample comes from the top ten.

The sequenced sample was blood. The sequence links TRBV7-2 to TRBJ1-1; the D gene remains uncertain. The TCR was taken from a human donor in good health. CDR3 reads: CASSRVAVEAFF. The DNA sequence follows: TGTGCCAGCAGCCGTGTGGCAGTTGAAGCTTTCTTT.